This T cell receptor (beta chain) was identified in a study of T cell repertoires in cytomegalovirus infection. Looking at the study overall: Public signatures in TCR beta pointed to CMV infection and matching HLA type. Study-level findings and limits: Dominating the ex vivo response were TCR beta clonotypes that were CMV-specific and HLA-C-restricted. There were carriers of CMV plus the relevant HLA, and cumulative public TCR beta family frequency identified them.

This clonotype was counted many times. Its antigen remains unidentified. CDR1 and CDR2 (germline): DFQATT, SNEGSKA (reference sequence). There are 17 residues in the CDR3. J was trimmed by 1 base and V by 6 bases; bases with no gene match: 10. TCRdb recomputed calls from the reads with MiXCR, one row per CDR3 protein. Here the sample spans a few hundred thousand distinct CDR3 sequences, 17% being singletons. The rearrangement links TRBV20-1 to TRBJ1-5; 12 bases match TRBD1. Specimen: CD8+ T cells from PBMCs. This sequence originates from a human donor in good health (CMV status not recorded). Some clones in this sample may be carry-over from other donors' samples. CDR3 amino acids: CSAHGGQGAQSNQPQHF. The DNA for the CDR3 is TGCAGTGCCCATGGGGGACAGGGGGCGCAGAGCAATCAGCCCCAGCATTTT.